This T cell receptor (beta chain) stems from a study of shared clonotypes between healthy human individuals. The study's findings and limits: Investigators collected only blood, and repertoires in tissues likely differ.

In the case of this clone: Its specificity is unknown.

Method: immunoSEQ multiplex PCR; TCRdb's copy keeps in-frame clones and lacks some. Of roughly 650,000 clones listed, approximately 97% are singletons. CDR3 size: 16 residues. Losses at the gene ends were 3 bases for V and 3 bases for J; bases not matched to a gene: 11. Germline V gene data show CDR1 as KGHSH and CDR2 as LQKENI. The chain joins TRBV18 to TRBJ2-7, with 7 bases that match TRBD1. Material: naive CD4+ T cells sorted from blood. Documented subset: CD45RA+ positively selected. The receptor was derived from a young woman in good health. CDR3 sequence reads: CASSPNRQGVNYEQYF. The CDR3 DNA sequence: TGTGCCAGCTCACCCAACAGACAGGGCGTCAACTACGAGCAGTACTTC.